Following are 22 T cell receptor beta chains from one sample sequenced in a study of neoadjuvant anti-PD-1 for oral cavity cancer. Time point of the sample: after neoadjuvant nivolumab, at surgical resection. Profiled with immunoSEQ multiplex PCR; TCRdb holds only in-frame clones, not every one. The repertoire has 55,000 to 80,000 clones, roughly nine tenths of them found once; the top ten carry around 2.7%. This material consisted of PBMCs, taken after nivolumab (anti-PD-1) treatment. These receptors were obtained from a person between 40 and 85 years old with oral cavity squamous cell carcinoma.

The CDR3 sequence is CASSSVRSSYNEQFF. DNA of the CDR3: TGCGCCAGCAGCTCTGTCAGGAGCTCCTACAATGAGCAGTTCTTC. The genes are TRBV5-1 and TRBJ2-1; no definite D call. V was trimmed by 3 bases and J by 0 bases, leaving 10 bases between them. The germline V gene has CDR1 SGHRS and CDR2 YFSETQ. CDR3 length: 15 residues.

The V gene is TRBV10-1, the J gene TRBJ2-1; possible D gene TRBD1, 7 bases. CDR1 is WNHNN, CDR2 SYGVQD, per germline (reference sequence). The CDR3 length is 19 residues. Trimming removed 5 bases from V and 0 bases from J, with 23 bases in between. The CDR3 reads CASSPAEGDSLSSYNEQFF. As DNA, the CDR3 is TGCGCCAGCAGTCCCGCGGAGGGGGACAGTTTGAGCTCCTACAATGAGCAGTTCTTC.

The chain uses TRBV5-6 and TRBJ2-1; D is undetermined. The CDR3 has 11 amino acids. The germline V gene has CDR1 SGHDT and CDR2 YYEEEE. V was shortened by 1 base and J by 7 bases, with 3 bases between the two germline ends. CDR3: CASSLMNEQFF. CDR3 coding DNA: TGTGCCAGCAGCTTGATGAATGAGCAGTTCTTC.

The rearrangement joins TRBV19 to TRBJ2-7, with TRBD2 matching 11 bases. The CDR3 spans 15 residues. The V gene end was trimmed by 4 bases and the J gene end by 7 bases; junction bases not matched to a gene: 9. Germline V gives CDR1 LNHDA, CDR2 SQIVND (reference sequence). In nucleotides, the CDR3 is TGTGCCAGTAGTAGCCCCCTAGCGGGAGGCGGGGAGCAGTACTTC. As protein: CASSSPLAGGGEQYF.

This rearrangement joins TRBV5-1 to TRBJ2-2; 9 bases align to TRBD1. Germline V CDR1 and CDR2: SGHRS, YFSETQ. The CDR3 is made up of 16 amino acids. V shed 4 bases and J 5 bases; nucleotides not matched to a gene: 9. The CDR3 region has the DNA TGCGCCAGCAGCACTGCTACAGGGGGCGGAACCGGGGAGCTGTTTTTT. Translated, it gives CASSTATGGGTGELFF.

The chain has TRBV5-1 and TRBJ2-5, with TRBD1 matching over 8 bases. CDR1 and CDR2 (germline): SGHRS, YFSETQ. The CDR3 length is 15 residues. J was trimmed by 5 bases and V by 4 bases; bases with no gene match: 10. The CDR3 loop is CASSLEGQVAETQYF. The CDR3, as DNA: TGCGCCAGCAGCCTCGAGGGACAGGTAGCGGAGACCCAGTACTTC.

This clone was found once. The CDR3 reads CSVQTSRVEAFF. The DNA for the CDR3 is TGCAGCGTCCAAACGTCGCGGGTTGAAGCTTTCTTT. V gene TRBV29-1 combines with J gene TRBJ1-1; D not certain. The V gene lost 6 bases and the J gene lost 7 bases, with 15 bases spanning the gap. The V gene's germline CDR1 is SQVTM and CDR2 ANQGSEA. The CDR3 sequence is 12 residues long.

V gene TRBV7-9 combines with J gene TRBJ1-4, with unresolved D. The CDR3 is 11 residues long. Germline lookup yields CDR1 SEHNR and CDR2 FQNEAQ (reference sequence). Trimming pared 9 bases from V and 8 bases from J, leaving 10 bases between. This CDR3 is CASGSNEKLFF. The CDR3 bases are TGTGCCAGTGGGAGTAACGAAAAACTGTTTTTT.

This clone appeared a single time. The rearrangement uses TRBV5-4 and TRBJ1-1; D call uncertain. Germline loops: CDR1 SGHNT, CDR2 YYREEE (reference sequence). V was trimmed by 0 bases and J by 1 base, leaving 10 bases between them. The CDR3 loop spans 15 amino acids. The CDR3 region has the DNA TGTGCCAGCAGCTTGGGGGTAGATCAGAACACTGAAGCTTTCTTT. Translation gives CASSLGVDQNTEAFF.

The genes are TRBV6-6 and TRBJ1-4; TRBD1 agrees at 8 bases. The germline gives CDR1 MNHNY, CDR2 SVGAGI (reference sequence). V was pared by 5 bases and J by 8 bases, with 10 bases of the junction left unmatched. The length of the CDR3 is 15 residues. CDR3 in amino acids: CASSGSQGVREKLFF. In nucleotides, the CDR3 is TGTGCCAGCAGTGGCTCACAGGGGGTCAGAGAAAAACTGTTTTTT.

The rearrangement uses TRBV2 and TRBJ2-3; D uncertain. V was shortened by 6 bases and J by 4 bases, with 23 bases between the two germline ends. Per germline, CDR1 SNHLY and CDR2 FYNNEI. The CDR3 contains 17 residues. The CDR3 DNA is TGTGCCAGCAGAATTGACCCCGGGTCCTCCGGCTCAGATACGCAGTATTTT. It encodes CASRIDPGSSGSDTQYF.

V usage is TRBV9 and J usage is TRBJ2-3, with no clear D. Germline V gene sequence: CDR1 SGDLS, CDR2 YYNGEE. V was shortened by 0 bases and J by 9 bases, with 8 bases between the two germline ends. CDR3 size: 12 residues. As DNA, the CDR3 is TGTGCCAGCAGCGTAGAGGCCGGAACGCAGTATTTT. It yields the protein CASSVEAGTQYF.

V usage is TRBV6-4 and J usage is TRBJ1-1, with D unresolved. With 5 bases removed from V and 3 bases from J, the gap between germline ends came to 10 bases. The CDR3 is 13 amino acids. The germline V gene encodes CDR1 MRHNA and CDR2 SNTAGT. CDR3 DNA: TGTGCCAGCAGTCAGGCCGCCGACACTGAAGCTTTCTTT. Encoded protein: CASSQAADTEAFF.

This clone was detected only once. The DNA of the CDR3 is TGTGCCAGCAGCTTACGGGACAGGGTCCAAGAGACCCAGTACTTC. Its translation is CASSLRDRVQETQYF. The rearrangement joins TRBV7-9 to TRBJ2-5; 9 bases are a match to TRBD1. V lost 2 bases, J lost 1 base, and 2 bases stayed unmatched. The CDR3 is 15 residues long. CDR1 and CDR2 (germline): SEHNR, FQNEAQ (reference sequence).

The chain links TRBV19 to TRBJ1-5, with D hard to call. The CDR3 has 14 residues. Trimming left V 5 bases short and J 0 bases short, with 8 bases between. Germline CDR1 LNHDA, CDR2 SQIVND (reference sequence). CDR3 DNA sequence: TGTGCCAGTAGTTATGATTATAGCAATCAGCCCCAGCATTTT. It translates to CASSYDYSNQPQHF.

The chain joins TRBV7-6 to TRBJ1-3; TRBD1 is a possible D gene (6 bases). The length of the CDR3 is 17 residues. The V end was cut by 4 bases, the J end by 0 bases, with 16 bases between. Per the germline V gene, CDR1 is SGHVS and CDR2 is FNYEAQ. The CDR3 DNA is TGTGCCAGCAGCTCACAACAGGGAGGAAACTCTGGAAACACCATATATTTT. Translation gives CASSSQQGGNSGNTIYF.

This chain uses TRBV15 with TRBJ2-1; the D is unclear. V lost 3 bases to trimming and J lost 4 bases, with 10 bases between them. In germline, CDR1 is LNHNV, CDR2 YYDKDF (reference sequence). The CDR3 extends over 14 amino acids. CDR3 bases: TGTGCCACCAGCAGGGGCTATTCTTACAATGAGCAGTTCTTC. Amino acids: CATSRGYSYNEQFF.

This clone was counted only a few times. The chain combines TRBV14 with TRBJ2-1; the D is unclear. Germline V gene data show CDR1 as SGHDN and CDR2 as FVKESK. The V end was cut by 3 bases, the J end by 3 bases, with 12 bases between. The CDR3 consists of 15 residues. The CDR3 here is CASSHTRSFYNEQFF. In DNA, the CDR3 is TGTGCCAGCAGCCACACCAGGTCCTTCTACAATGAGCAGTTCTTC.

This chain links TRBV6-1 with TRBJ1-5; 8 nucleotides agree with TRBD1. V lost 7 bases, J lost 0 bases, and 5 bases stayed unmatched. This CDR3 comprises 15 residues. Germline V gene data show CDR1 as MNHNS and CDR2 as SASEGT. CDR3 loop: CASMDRVYSNQPQHF. The CDR3 nucleotides read TGTGCCAGCATGGACAGGGTCTATAGCAATCAGCCCCAGCATTTT.

The J gene is TRBJ2-3, the V gene TRBV5-4; D could derive from TRBD1 or TRBD2 (5 bases each). The CDR3 spans 16 residues. CDR1 SGHNT and CDR2 YYREEE come from the germline V gene (reference sequence). V was trimmed by 1 base and J by 0 bases, leaving 12 bases between them. This CDR3 is CASSLYGGPSTDTQYF. In DNA, the CDR3 is TGTGCCAGCAGCTTGTATGGGGGACCTAGCACAGATACGCAGTATTTT.

This clone showed up just once. The chain carries TRBV30 and TRBJ2-3; TRBD2 matches 10 bases. The length of the CDR3 is 12 residues. CDR1 and CDR2 from the germline V gene are GTSNPN and SVGIG (reference sequence). Trimming at V came to 7 bases and at J to 7 bases, leaving 5 bases not matched to a gene. The chain's CDR3 is CAFASGGNTQYF. The CDR3 DNA reads as TGTGCCTTCGCTAGCGGGGGAAATACGCAGTATTTT.

The chain employs TRBV28 and TRBJ2-7; maybe TRBD1 (7 bases). The CDR3 has 12 residues. Germline assignment: CDR1 MDHEN and CDR2 SYDVKM. Trimming took 10 bases from V and 0 from J, leaving 10 bases between them. CDR3 in DNA: TGTGCCACGCGGGACAGCTCCTACGAGCAGTACTTC. Its translation: CATRDSSYEQYF.